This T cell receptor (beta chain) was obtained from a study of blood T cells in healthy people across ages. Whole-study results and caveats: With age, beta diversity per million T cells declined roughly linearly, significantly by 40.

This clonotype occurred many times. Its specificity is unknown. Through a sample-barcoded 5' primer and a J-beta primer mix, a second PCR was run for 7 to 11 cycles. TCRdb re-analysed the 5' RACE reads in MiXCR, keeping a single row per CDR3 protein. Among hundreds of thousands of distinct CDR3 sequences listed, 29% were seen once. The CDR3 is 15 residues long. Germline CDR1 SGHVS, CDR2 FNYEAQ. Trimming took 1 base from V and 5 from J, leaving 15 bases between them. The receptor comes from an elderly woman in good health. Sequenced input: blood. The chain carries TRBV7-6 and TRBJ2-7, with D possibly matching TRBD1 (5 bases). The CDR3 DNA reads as TGTGCCAGCAGCTTAGGGCAGGGAAGGGAAAACGAGCAGTACTTC. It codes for CASSLGQGRENEQYF.